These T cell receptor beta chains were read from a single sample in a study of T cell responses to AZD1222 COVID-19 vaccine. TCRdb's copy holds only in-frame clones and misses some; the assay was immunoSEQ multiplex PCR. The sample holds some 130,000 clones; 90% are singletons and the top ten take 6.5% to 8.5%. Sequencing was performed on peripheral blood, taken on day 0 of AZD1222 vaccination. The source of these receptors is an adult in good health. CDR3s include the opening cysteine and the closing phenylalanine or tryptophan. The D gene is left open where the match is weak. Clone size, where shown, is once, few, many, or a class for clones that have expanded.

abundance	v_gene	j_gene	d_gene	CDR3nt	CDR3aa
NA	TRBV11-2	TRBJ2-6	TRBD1	TGTGCCAGCAGCTCTATCCCGGGACAGCAGTTAACTGGGGCCAACGTCCTGACTTTC	CASSSIPGQQLTGANVLTF
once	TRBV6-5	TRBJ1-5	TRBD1	TGTGCCAGCGGGTGGGACAGGGCCAGCAATCAGCCCCAGCATTTT	CASGWDRASNQPQHF
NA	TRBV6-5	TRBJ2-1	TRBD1	TGTGCCAGCAGCACCTTCAGGGGGCAGGACAATGAGCAGTTCTTC	CASSTFRGQDNEQFF
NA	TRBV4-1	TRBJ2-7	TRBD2	TGCGCCAGCAGCCGGGAAGCTAGCGGGCTGGCCTACGAGCAGTACTTC	CASSREASGLAYEQYF
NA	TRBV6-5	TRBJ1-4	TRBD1	TGTGCCAGCAGTACGACAGGGGAGGATGAAAAACTGTTTTTT	CASSTTGEDEKLFF
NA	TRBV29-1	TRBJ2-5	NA	TGCAGCGCCGAAAGGGGGTTCCAAGAGACCCAGTACTTC	CSAERGFQETQYF
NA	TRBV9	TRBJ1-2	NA	TGTGCCAGCAGCGTAGATGAGGACTACACCTTC	CASSVDEDYTF
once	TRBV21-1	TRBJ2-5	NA	TGTGCCAGCAGCAAAGTGGGTAGGAAGACCCAGTACTTC	CASSKVGRKTQYF
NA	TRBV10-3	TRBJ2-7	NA	TGTGCCATCAGCCAGGGGTACGAGCAGTACTTC	CAISQGYEQYF
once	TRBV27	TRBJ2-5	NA	TGTGCCAGCAGTTTTTCCAGCGGTAACCAAGAGACCCAGTACTTC	CASSFSSGNQETQYF
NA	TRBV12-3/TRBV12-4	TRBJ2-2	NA	TGTGCCAGCAGTTTAGGTCCCCCCGGGGAGCTGTTTTTT	CASSLGPPGELFF
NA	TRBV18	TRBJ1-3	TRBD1	TGTGCCAGCTCACCGAGACAGGGTTTTGGAAACACCATATATTTT	CASSPRQGFGNTIYF
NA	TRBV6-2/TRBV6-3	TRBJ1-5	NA	TGTGCCAGCAGTCGGGGGGTGAGCAATCAGCCCCAGCATTTT	CASSRGVSNQPQHF
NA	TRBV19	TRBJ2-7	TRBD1	TGTGCCAGTACCCCGGGACAGGGCACCTACGAGCAGTACTTC	CASTPGQGTYEQYF
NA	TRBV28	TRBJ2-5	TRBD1	TGTGCCAGCAGCCCGGGACAGGGCCCTAGAAAGACCCAGTACTTC	CASSPGQGPRKTQYF
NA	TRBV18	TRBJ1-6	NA	TGTGCCAGCTCACATGGCCAGAGCTCCTATAATTCACCCCTCCACTTT	CASSHGQSSYNSPLHF
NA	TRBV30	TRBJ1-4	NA	TGTGCCTGGAGTGTGGAGGGCGGGGAAAAACTGTTTTTT	CAWSVEGGEKLFF
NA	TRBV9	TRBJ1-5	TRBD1	TGTGCCAGCAGCGTAGCAGGGGGGCATCAGCCCCAGCATTTT	CASSVAGGHQPQHF
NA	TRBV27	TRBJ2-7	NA	TGTGCCAGCAGGTACAGGGCCGGCTCCTACGAGCAGTACTTC	CASRYRAGSYEQYF
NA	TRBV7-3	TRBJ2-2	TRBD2	TGTGCCAGCAGCCCAAGACTAGCGGGGGCAGAGGATAACACCGGGGAGCTGTTTTTT	CASSPRLAGAEDNTGELFF
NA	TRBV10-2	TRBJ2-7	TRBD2	TGCGCCAGCAAAGTGAGTGGGGAGGGGCACCCCTACGAGCAGTACTTC	CASKVSGEGHPYEQYF
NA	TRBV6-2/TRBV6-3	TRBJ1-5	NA	TGTGCCAGCAGTTACTCCAGGGAGAATCAGCCCCAGCATTTT	CASSYSRENQPQHF
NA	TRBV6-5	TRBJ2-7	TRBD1	TGTGCCAGCAGTTCTACCGGGACAGGGGTGTGGGAGCAGTACTTC	CASSSTGTGVWEQYF
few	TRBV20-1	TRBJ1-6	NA	TGCAGTGCTAGTCCTGACAGGAGAAGCTCCTATAATTCACCCCTCCACTTT	CSASPDRRSSYNSPLHF
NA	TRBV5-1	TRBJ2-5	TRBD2	TGCGCCAGCAGCTTGGGACGTACGGGGGGGCTTGTGGAGACCCAGTACTTC	CASSLGRTGGLVETQYF
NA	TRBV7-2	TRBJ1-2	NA	TGTGCCAGCAGCTTAGATGGGAATTCGGGCTACACCTTC	CASSLDGNSGYTF
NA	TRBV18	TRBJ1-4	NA	TGTGCCAGCTCACCACCGTCAATCAGAAATGAAAAACTGTTTTTT	CASSPPSIRNEKLFF
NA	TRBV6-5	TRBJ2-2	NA	TGTGCCAGCAGTTACAGGGTTCCCGGGGAGCTGTTTTTT	CASSYRVPGELFF
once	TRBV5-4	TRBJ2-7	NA	TGTGCCAGCAGCCGCAGGGACGAGCAGTACTTC	CASSRRDEQYF
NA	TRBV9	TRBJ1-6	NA	TGTGCCAGCAGCCCTCGACAGGCATCCTATAATTCACCCCTCCACTTT	CASSPRQASYNSPLHF
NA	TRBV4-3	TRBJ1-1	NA	TGCGCCAGCAGCCAAGATTGGGGACACAGGGCTGAAGCTTTCTTT	CASSQDWGHRAEAFF
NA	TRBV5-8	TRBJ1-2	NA	TGTGCCAGCAGCCACATTTATGGCTACACCTTC	CASSHIYGYTF
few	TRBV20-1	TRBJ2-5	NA	TGCAGTGCTAGACAAGAGACCCAGTACTTC	CSARQETQYF
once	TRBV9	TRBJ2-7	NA	TGTGCCAGCAGCCCACAGGGAGACGAGCAGTACTTC	CASSPQGDEQYF
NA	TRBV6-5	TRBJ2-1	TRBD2	TGTGCCAGCAGGACTAGCGGGGGGGCAAGGAATGAGCAGTTCTTC	CASRTSGGARNEQFF
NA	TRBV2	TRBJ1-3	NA	TGTGCCAGCAGTCCTTGGGACCTATCTGGAAACACCATATATTTT	CASSPWDLSGNTIYF
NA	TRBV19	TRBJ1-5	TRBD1	TGTGCCAGTAGTGGACAGGGACCTTATAGCAATCAGCCCCAGCATTTT	CASSGQGPYSNQPQHF
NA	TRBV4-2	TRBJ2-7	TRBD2	TGTGCCAGCAGCCAAGATCGGGTAGGGGCTAGCGGGGGGTTCTACGAGCAGTACTTC	CASSQDRVGASGGFYEQYF
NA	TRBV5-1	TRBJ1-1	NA	TGCGCCAGCAGCTTGGGAGCACGGACGACGAACACTGAAGCTTTCTTT	CASSLGARTTNTEAFF
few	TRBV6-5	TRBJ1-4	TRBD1	TGTGCCAGCAGTCGGGACAGTGAAAATGAAAAACTGTTTTTT	CASSRDSENEKLFF
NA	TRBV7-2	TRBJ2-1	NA	TGTGCCAGCAGCTTAGTACAGGGTGACAATGAGCAGTTCTTC	CASSLVQGDNEQFF
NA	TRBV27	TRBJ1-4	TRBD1	TGTGCCAGCAGTTTCAGGGGGCGCGGTGAAAAACTGTTTTTT	CASSFRGRGEKLFF